Each of the 18 T cell receptor beta chains below was sequenced from the same sample in a study of blood T cell repertoires in COVID-19. The assay was immunoSEQ multiplex PCR, and TCRdb's table has in-frame clones only and misses some. Seen here are hundreds of thousands of clones, over 80% observed once, and the top ten hold more than 25%. Sequencing used peripheral blood. All receptors derive from a man between 35 and 55 years old with acute or convalescent COVID-19.

J is TRBJ1-5 and V is TRBV4-2; D is undetermined. With 0 bases removed from V and 7 bases from J, the gap between germline ends came to 13 bases. Looked up from germline, CDR1 is LGHNA and CDR2 is YNFKEQ. The CDR3 is 15 amino acids. CDR3 amino acids: CASSQDTRTGQPQHF. CDR3 bases: TGTGCCAGCAGCCAAGATACCCGGACTGGACAGCCCCAGCATTTT.

The rearrangement joins TRBV30 to TRBJ2-5; 10 bases map to TRBD2. Germline V lookup: CDR1 GTSNPN, CDR2 SVGIG (reference sequence). The CDR3 is 16 residues long. Losses at the gene ends were 3 bases for V and 5 bases for J; bases not matched to a gene: 12. CDR3: CAWRNRAGGPGETQYF. Here the CDR3 DNA reads TGTGCCTGGAGGAATAGAGCGGGAGGGCCTGGGGAGACCCAGTACTTC.

The gene calls are TRBV5-1 and TRBJ2-7; D may be TRBD2 (5 bases). Germline V gene sequence: CDR1 SGHRS, CDR2 YFSETQ. The CDR3 spans 14 residues. Deletions cut 4 bases from V and 2 bases from J, with 13 bases between. The CDR3 sequence: CASSPGRGTYEQYF. The CDR3 nucleotides are TGCGCCAGCAGCCCTGGGAGAGGAACCTACGAGCAGTACTTC.

This sequence joins TRBV6-5 and TRBJ2-1; TRBD2 matches at 8 bases. Losses at the gene ends were 5 bases for V and 3 bases for J; bases not matched to a gene: 3. Germline V CDR1 and CDR2: MNHEY, SVGAGI. The CDR3 runs to 14 residues. DNA of the CDR3: TGTGCCAGCAGTCCCGGGACTAGCTACAATGAGCAGTTCTTC. Residues: CASSPGTSYNEQFF.

About this clone itself: Other DNA sequences in the same sample also yield this CDR3. This rearrangement joins TRBV15 to TRBJ1-3, with TRBD1 identical over 8 bases. This CDR3 region has 14 residues. Germline V CDR1 and CDR2: LNHNV, YYDKDF (reference sequence). With 0 bases clipped from V and 5 bases from J, the junction kept 0 bases outside the gene matches. In DNA, the CDR3 is TGTGCCACCAGCAGAGACAGGGGGCGAAACACCATATATTTT. Encoded protein: CATSRDRGRNTIYF.

The gene calls are TRBV25-1 and TRBJ1-2; no definite D call. The CDR3 length is 14 residues. Deletions cut 1 base from V and 2 bases from J, with 8 bases between. Germline V gene data show CDR1 as MGHDK and CDR2 as SYGVNS. CDR3 nucleotide sequence: TGTGCCAGCAGTGAATTCGGGGAAAACTATGGCTACACCTTC. Translated: CASSEFGENYGYTF.

This chain links TRBV6-2 or TRBV6-3 with TRBJ2-6, with 7 bases aligning to TRBD1. Unmatched junction bases numbered 10, after V lost 5 bases and J lost 0 bases. Looked up from germline, CDR1 is MNHEY and CDR2 is SVGEGT. This CDR3 comprises 18 residues. The CDR3 DNA sequence: TGTGCCAGCAGTAGAGGGGGCTCGTTCTTCTCTGGGGCCAACGTCCTGACTTTC. This codes for CASSRGGSFFSGANVLTF.

By share, this clone ranks as medium-sized. DNA for the CDR3: TGTGCCAGCAGCCTGTCCCTCAGGGAAAGCGCTGGAAACACCATATATTTT. The encoded protein is CASSLSLRESAGNTIYF. The chain employs TRBV5-6 and TRBJ1-3, with TRBD1 as a possible D gene (5 bases). The CDR3 spans 17 residues. CDR1 is SGHDT, CDR2 YYEEEE, per germline. Trimming shortened V by 4 bases and J by 2 bases, and 19 bases separated the two germline ends.

DNA of the CDR3: TGTGCCAGCAGACCACTCGACAGGGGCCTTGAAAATCAGCCCCAGCATTTT. The encoded protein is CASRPLDRGLENQPQHF. The V gene is TRBV27, the J gene TRBJ1-5; the match to TRBD1 covers 8 bases. There are 17 residues in the CDR3. V dropped 6 bases and J dropped 4; count of bases not matched to a gene: 14. The V gene's germline CDR1 is MNHEY and CDR2 SMNVEV (reference sequence).

The chain employs TRBV11-1 and TRBJ2-3; 11 bases align to TRBD2. Germline V gives CDR1 SGHAT, CDR2 FQDESV (reference sequence). Trimming removed 5 bases from V and 0 bases from J; junction bases left unmatched: 4. CDR3 size: 16 residues. CDR3 nucleotide sequence: TGTGCCAGCAGCGGGACTAGCGGATCTAGCACAGATACGCAGTATTTT. It codes for CASSGTSGSSTDTQYF. The whole variable domain, filled in from reference TRBV11-1 and TRBJ2-3, reads EAEVAQSPRYKITEKSQAVAFWCDPISGHATLYWYRQILGQGPELLVQFQDESVVDDSQLPKDRFSAERLKGVDSTLKIQPAELGDSAMYLCASSGTSGSSTDTQYFGPGTRLTVL.

This chain links TRBV4-1 with TRBJ1-1; 7 nucleotides align to TRBD1. Germline lookup yields CDR1 MGHRA and CDR2 YSYEKL. The junction had 2 bases not matched to a gene; V was cut back by 1 base and J by 0 bases. The CDR3 consists of 15 residues. CDR3 sequence reads: CASSQGQGLNTEAFF. The CDR3 DNA reads TGCGCCAGCAGCCAAGGACAGGGCCTGAACACTGAAGCTTTCTTT.

This clone was observed a handful of times. The CDR3 coding sequence is TGTGCCTCCAGCGCGGGGAGCTCCTACGAGCAGTACTTC. It translates to CASSAGSSYEQYF. The V call is TRBV10-3, the J call TRBJ2-7, with D possibly TRBD2 on 6 matching bases. Between the trimmed V and J ends, which lost 11 bases and 0 bases, there was a span of 14 bases. The V gene's germline CDR1 is ENHRY and CDR2 SYGVKD. The CDR3 extends over 13 amino acids.

This chain uses TRBV21-1 with TRBJ1-2; TRBD1 is the table's D call, not checked against the DNA. TRBV21-1 is recorded as a pseudogene. The CDR3 loop spans 15 amino acids. This CDR3 is CASSIPGTAYYGYTF. In DNA, the CDR3 is TGTGCCAGCAGCATCCCCGGGACAGCGTACTATGGCTACACCTTC.

V and J are TRBV9 and TRBJ2-1; 7 bases fit TRBD2. The CDR3 extends over 15 amino acids. CDR1 and CDR2 (germline): SGDLS, YYNGEE. With 1 base clipped from V and 0 bases from J, the junction kept 1 base outside the gene matches. CDR3 sequence: CASSVLADSYNEQFF. The DNA for the CDR3 is TGTGCCAGCAGCGTACTAGCGGACTCCTACAATGAGCAGTTCTTC.

The gene calls are TRBV27 and TRBJ1-2; D might be TRBD1 (6 bases). Trimming cost V 7 bases and J 2 bases, with 20 bases left between them. CDR3 length: 16 residues. CDR1 is MNHEY and CDR2 is SMNVEV in the germline V gene (reference sequence). CDR3 in amino acids: CASTPEGGARNYGYTF. CDR3 nucleotides: TGTGCCAGCACTCCCGAAGGGGGGGCGCGCAACTATGGCTACACCTTC.

In its sample, this clone was seen a few times. The rearrangement links TRBV11-2 to TRBJ1-1; D uncertain. Germline V gene lookup returns CDR1 SGHAT and CDR2 FQNNGV. Deletions cut 4 bases from V and 4 bases from J, with 13 bases between. This CDR3 spans 14 amino acids. The CDR3 nucleotides are TGTGCCAGCAGCTCGGAGGGCGGGTTCACTGAAGCTTTCTTT. Residues: CASSSEGGFTEAFF.

The chain carries TRBV5-8 and TRBJ2-1; 11 nucleotides agree with TRBD2. This CDR3 region has 17 residues. V shed 7 bases and J 4 bases; nucleotides not matched to a gene: 13. In germline, CDR1 is SGHTS, CDR2 YDEGEE. The CDR3 protein is CASGARPGTSGYNEQFF. In nucleotides, the CDR3 is TGTGCCAGCGGGGCCAGGCCCGGGACTAGCGGTTACAATGAGCAGTTCTTC.

CDR3 nucleotide sequence: TGTGCCAGCATTGCCGGGACAAATTTTCGGAAGGACACTGAAGCTTTCTTT. It yields the protein CASIAGTNFRKDTEAFF. The chain couples TRBV11-2 to TRBJ1-1; the D gene is possibly TRBD1 (6 bases). Germline CDR1 SGHAT, CDR2 FQNNGV. The CDR3 has 17 residues. With 7 bases removed from V and 3 bases from J, the gap between germline ends came to 24 bases.